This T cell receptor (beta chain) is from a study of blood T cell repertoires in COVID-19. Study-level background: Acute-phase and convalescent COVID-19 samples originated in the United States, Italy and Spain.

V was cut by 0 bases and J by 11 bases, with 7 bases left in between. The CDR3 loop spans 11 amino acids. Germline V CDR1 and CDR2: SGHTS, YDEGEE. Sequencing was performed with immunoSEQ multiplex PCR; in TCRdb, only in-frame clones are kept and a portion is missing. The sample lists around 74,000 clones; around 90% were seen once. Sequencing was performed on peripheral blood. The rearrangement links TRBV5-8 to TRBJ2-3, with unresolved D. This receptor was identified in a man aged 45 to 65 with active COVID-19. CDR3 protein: CASSLVAEQYF. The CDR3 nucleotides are TGTGCCAGCAGCTTGGTCGCGGAGCAGTATTTT. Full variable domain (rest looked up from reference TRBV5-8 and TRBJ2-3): EAGVTQSPTHLIKTRGQQATLRCSPISGHTSVYWYQQALGLGLQFLLWYDEGEERNRGNFPPRFSGRQFPNYSSELNVNALELEDSALYLCASSLVAEQYFGPGTRLTVL.